This T cell receptor (beta chain) was recorded in a study of radiotherapy plus CTLA-4 blockade in lung cancer. Here immunoSEQ multiplex PCR was the method, and the copy in TCRdb shows in-frame clones only, minus some. The table has 20,000 or so clones, around 88% seen once. Chemo-refractory metastatic non-small-cell lung cancer patients underwent focal radiation alongside CTLA-4 blockade with ipilimumab. Germline V gives CDR1 SGHDN, CDR2 FVKESK. There are 14 residues in the CDR3. The J segment lost 7 bases and the V segment lost 4 bases, leaving 9 bases of the junction unmatched. The sample in question was peripheral blood, obtained from a patient treated with radiotherapy plus ipilimumab. This TCR was recovered from a human donor with non-small cell lung cancer whose response to radiotherapy plus ipilimumab could not be evaluated. The chain carries TRBV14 and TRBJ1-1; 7 nucleotides agree with TRBD1. In DNA, the CDR3 is TGTGCCAGCAGCCTTATATCGTGGGACAGTGAAGCTTTCTTT. It yields the protein CASSLISWDSEAFF.